The 7 T cell receptor beta chains below come from one sample, sequenced in a study of T cell clonotyping in hematopoietic cell transplantation. Repertoires were generated with immunoSEQ multiplex PCR, while TCRdb's copy carries only in-frame clones and drops some. The sample consists of 10,000 or so clones, around 79% of them appearing once. The sequencing used PBMCs, collected 30 days after allogeneic stem cell transplant. The receptors come from a female patient aged 35 to 55 who had an allogeneic stem cell transplant from a related donor, so T cells may come from the graft donor. Some clones in this sample may be carry-over from other donors' samples.

This clone appeared a single time. The V and J genes are TRBV11-2 and TRBJ2-7, with 9 bases identical to TRBD1. The J segment lost 7 bases and the V segment lost 4 bases, leaving 14 bases of the junction unmatched. The CDR3 loop spans 16 amino acids. Germline V lookup: CDR1 SGHAT, CDR2 FQNNGV. The CDR3 spells CASSSLQGAFPREQYF. The DNA of the CDR3 is TGTGCCAGCAGCTCGCTACAGGGGGCTTTTCCTAGAGAGCAGTACTTC.

The chain links TRBV7-6 to TRBJ2-5, with 7 bases aligning to TRBD2. CDR1 and CDR2 from the germline V gene are SGHVS and FNYEAQ. J was trimmed by 4 bases and V by 1 base; bases with no gene match: 9. CDR3 length: 16 residues. CDR3 DNA: TGTGCCAGCAGCTTAGTGGGGAGGGCCACCCGAGAGACCCAGTACTTC. Protein product: CASSLVGRATRETQYF.

V is TRBV5-1 and J is TRBJ1-1; D not resolved. Germline CDR1 SGHRS, CDR2 YFSETQ. The CDR3 contains 14 residues. The germline V and J ends were trimmed by 0 bases and 0 bases, with 6 bases remaining between them. Here the CDR3 reads CASSLGIMNTEAFF. Here the CDR3 DNA reads TGCGCCAGCAGCTTGGGGATAATGAACACTGAAGCTTTCTTT.

This chain links TRBV6-5 with TRBJ1-2, with 10 bases aligning to TRBD1. The CDR3 is 13 residues long. Germline V gives CDR1 MNHEY, CDR2 SVGAGI. Trimming cost V 2 bases and J 9 bases; bases outside gene matches: 3. In DNA form, the CDR3 reads TGTGCCAGCAGTTACCGGGACAGGGGTAGCTACACCTTC. This gives the protein CASSYRDRGSYTF.

This chain uses TRBV4-2 with TRBJ2-5; D remains ambiguous. Trimming pared 4 bases from V and 4 bases from J, leaving 10 bases between. This CDR3 spans 13 amino acids. Looked up from germline, CDR1 is LGHNA and CDR2 is YNFKEQ. CDR3 sequence (DNA): TGTGCCAGCAGCCGGAGTGCTAGAGAGACCCAGTACTTC. It encodes CASSRSARETQYF.

The table lists this clone with a count of one. This chain links TRBV2 with TRBJ1-5, with D unclear. In germline, CDR1 is SNHLY, CDR2 FYNNEI. The CDR3 contains 13 residues. Trimming stripped 5 bases from V and 2 bases from J, with 7 bases between. Written as DNA, the CDR3 is TGTGCCAGCAGTTTGTCCGGCAATCAGCCCCAGCATTTT. It is translated as CASSLSGNQPQHF.

The chain combines TRBV13 with TRBJ2-7; 8 bases agree with TRBD1. This CDR3 has 14 amino acids. Germline V gives CDR1 PRHDT, CDR2 FYEKMQ (reference sequence). The J segment lost 2 bases and the V segment lost 2 bases, leaving 2 bases of the junction unmatched. CDR3 nucleotide sequence: TGTGCCAGCAGCTTACCAGGGGGCCCCTACGAGCAGTACTTC. Translating gives CASSLPGGPYEQYF. The full variable domain, completed using reference TRBV13 and TRBJ2-7, is AAGVIQSPRHLIKEKRETATLKCYPIPRHDTVYWYQQGPGQDPQFLISFYEKMQSDKGSIPDRFSAQQFSDYHSELNMSSLELGDSALYFCASSLPGGPYEQYFGPGTRLTVT.